A selection of T cell receptor beta chains follows, all from one sample in a study of T cell responses to AZD1222 COVID-19 vaccine. Libraries were prepared by immunoSEQ multiplex PCR; TCRdb keeps only in-frame clonotypes and omits some of them. Of approximately 150,000 clones listed, around 90% are singletons. The source was peripheral blood, collected 28 days after the second AZD1222 dose. The origin of the receptors is an adult who received the AZD1222 COVID-19 vaccine. Each CDR3 is given without its conserved first and last residue. A D gene is named only where the DNA matches it firmly.

CDR3	D	J	V
ASSLAVGGRVTGELF	TRBD2	TRBJ2-2	TRBV7-6
ASGWENTEAF	-	TRBJ1-1	TRBV2
ASSSLTGGTYNEQF	TRBD1	TRBJ2-1	TRBV7-6
ASSLGGANTEAF	-	TRBJ1-1	TRBV5-1
ASRGSSTDTQY	-	TRBJ2-3	TRBV7-6
ASSEFSKASGSKVYEQY	TRBD2	TRBJ2-7	TRBV10-2
ASSLHYNEQF	-	TRBJ2-1	TRBV12-3/TRBV12-4
ATSRGDRGSNQPQH	TRBD1	TRBJ1-5	TRBV15
ASSQGTGAYEQY	TRBD1	TRBJ2-7	TRBV3-1/TRBV3-2
ASSLPPTGELF	-	TRBJ2-2	TRBV27
ASSRTDRSEQF	-	TRBJ2-1	TRBV6-5
ASTLGPGSDTQY	-	TRBJ2-3	TRBV19
ASSQAPPLAGQGDGETQY	TRBD1	TRBJ2-5	TRBV4-1
SVEGGRLDEQY	-	TRBJ2-7	TRBV29-1
ASTGQGAGETQY	TRBD1	TRBJ2-5	TRBV2
AYSKAQPEGEQY	-	TRBJ2-7	TRBV30
ASSPERTVPYT	-	TRBJ1-2	TRBV27
ASTRAQGYTEAF	-	TRBJ1-1	TRBV6-5
ASSISASNEQF	-	TRBJ2-1	TRBV19
ASSSPPYTEAF	-	TRBJ1-1	TRBV19
ASSLFRRPTDTQY	-	TRBJ2-3	TRBV27
ASSYSGTGTEAF	-	TRBJ1-1	TRBV6-5
ASSLTGGTEAF	TRBD1	TRBJ1-1	TRBV14
ASSFSGRDTGELF	TRBD2	TRBJ2-2	TRBV3-1/TRBV3-2
ASSPFVAEYNEQF	-	TRBJ2-1	TRBV4-1
ASSPGGGLNSYNEQF	-	TRBJ2-1	TRBV3-1/TRBV3-2
ASSSIQGTGANYGYT	TRBD1	TRBJ1-2	TRBV28
ASSSPYNEQF	-	TRBJ2-1	TRBV27
ASSQEEFYNEQF	-	TRBJ2-1	TRBV14
SASPPASGDYNEQF	-	TRBJ2-1	TRBV20-1
GVGEAGVTNTGELF	TRBD2	TRBJ2-2	TRBV10-3
ASSSGGRSEKLF	TRBD1	TRBJ1-4	TRBV18
ASSLALTGGIGELF	TRBD1	TRBJ2-2	TRBV5-5
ASSTLTGGYPEAF	TRBD1	TRBJ1-1	TRBV5-5
ASSNAGAYYEQY	-	TRBJ2-7	TRBV6-6
SVEDLGQGDGYT	TRBD1	TRBJ1-2	TRBV29-1
ASTSSYNEQF	-	TRBJ2-1	TRBV6-5
ASSFFMRGTGGEYEQY	TRBD1	TRBJ2-7	TRBV27
AWSVFIVRREVETQY	TRBD2	TRBJ2-5	TRBV30
AITDSEAGGKGYT	-	TRBJ1-2	TRBV10-3
ASSPTSGSVSEQF	TRBD2	TRBJ2-1	TRBV4-1
AISEEGKQGMMNTEAF	-	TRBJ1-1	TRBV10-3
ASSVGGGPGSYNSPLH	-	TRBJ1-6	TRBV9
ASSLSDRGSYSNQPQH	TRBD1	TRBJ1-5	TRBV19
ASTQGLNSNQPQH	-	TRBJ1-5	TRBV6-5
SARDRRDAH	-	TRBJ1-2	TRBV20-1
ASDRPTNEKLF	-	TRBJ1-4	TRBV6-4
ASSYLGQNTEAF	-	TRBJ1-1	TRBV6-5